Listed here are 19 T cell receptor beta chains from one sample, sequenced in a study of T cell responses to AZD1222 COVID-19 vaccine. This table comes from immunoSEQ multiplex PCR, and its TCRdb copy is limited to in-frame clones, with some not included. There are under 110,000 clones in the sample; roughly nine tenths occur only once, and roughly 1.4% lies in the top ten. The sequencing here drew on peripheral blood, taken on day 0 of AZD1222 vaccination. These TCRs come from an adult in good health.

The CDR3 region is CASRETGSTEAFF. The CDR3 bases are TGTGCCAGCAGGGAGACAGGGTCTACGGAAGCTTTCTTT. The genes are TRBV6-5 and TRBJ1-1; TRBD1 aligns across 7 bases. This CDR3 is 13 amino acids long. The V and J ends lost 6 bases and 8 bases, in that order; junction bases with no gene match: 9. The germline V gene has CDR1 MNHEY and CDR2 SVGAGI.

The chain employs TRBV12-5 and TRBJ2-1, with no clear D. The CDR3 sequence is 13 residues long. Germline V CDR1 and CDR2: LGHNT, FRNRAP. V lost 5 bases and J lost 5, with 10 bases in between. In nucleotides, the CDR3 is TGTGCTAGTGGTGCCGACCTCAACAATGAGCAGTTCTTC. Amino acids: CASGADLNNEQFF.

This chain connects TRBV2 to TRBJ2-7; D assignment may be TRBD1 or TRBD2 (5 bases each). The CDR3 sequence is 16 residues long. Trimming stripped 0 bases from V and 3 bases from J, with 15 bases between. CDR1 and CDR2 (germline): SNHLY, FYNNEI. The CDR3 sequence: CASSEALGDVLYEQYF. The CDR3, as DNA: TGTGCCAGCAGTGAAGCGTTAGGGGACGTGCTCTACGAGCAGTACTTC.

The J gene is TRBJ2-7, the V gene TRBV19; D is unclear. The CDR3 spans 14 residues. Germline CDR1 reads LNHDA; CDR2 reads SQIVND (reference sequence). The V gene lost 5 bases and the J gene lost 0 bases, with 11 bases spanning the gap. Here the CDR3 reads CASSSGPASYEQYF. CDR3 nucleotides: TGTGCCAGTAGTTCTGGACCCGCCTCCTACGAGCAGTACTTC.

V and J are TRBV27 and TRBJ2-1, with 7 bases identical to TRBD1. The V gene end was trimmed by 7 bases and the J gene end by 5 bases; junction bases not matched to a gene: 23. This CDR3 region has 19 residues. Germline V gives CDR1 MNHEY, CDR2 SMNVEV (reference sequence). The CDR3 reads CASTQFKHSDDRVHNEQFF. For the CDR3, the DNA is TGTGCCAGCACCCAGTTCAAGCATTCGGACGACAGGGTCCACAATGAGCAGTTCTTC.

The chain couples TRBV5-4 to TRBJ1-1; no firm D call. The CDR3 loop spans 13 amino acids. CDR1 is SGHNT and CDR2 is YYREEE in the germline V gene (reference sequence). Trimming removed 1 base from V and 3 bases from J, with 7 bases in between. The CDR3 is CASSLLKDTEAFF. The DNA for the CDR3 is TGTGCCAGCAGCTTGTTGAAGGACACTGAAGCTTTCTTT.

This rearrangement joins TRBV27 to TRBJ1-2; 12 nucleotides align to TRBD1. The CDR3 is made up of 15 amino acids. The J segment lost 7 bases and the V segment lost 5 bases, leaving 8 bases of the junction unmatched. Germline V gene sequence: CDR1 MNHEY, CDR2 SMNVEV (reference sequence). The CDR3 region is CASSPGTGGGGGYTF. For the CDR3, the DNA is TGTGCCAGCAGTCCGGGGACAGGGGGCGGCGGTGGCTACACCTTC.

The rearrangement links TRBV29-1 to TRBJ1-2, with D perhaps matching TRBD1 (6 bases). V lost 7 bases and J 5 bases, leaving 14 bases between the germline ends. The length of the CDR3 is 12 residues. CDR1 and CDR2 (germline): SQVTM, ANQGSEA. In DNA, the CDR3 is TGCAGCGGTATACAGGGTCCTTATGGCTACACCTTC. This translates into CSGIQGPYGYTF.

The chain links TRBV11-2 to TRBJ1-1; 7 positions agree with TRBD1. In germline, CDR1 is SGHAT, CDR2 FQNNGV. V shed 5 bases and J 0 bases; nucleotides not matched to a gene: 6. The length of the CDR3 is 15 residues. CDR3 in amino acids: CASSGRQGMNTEAFF. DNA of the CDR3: TGTGCCAGCAGCGGCCGACAGGGAATGAACACTGAAGCTTTCTTT.

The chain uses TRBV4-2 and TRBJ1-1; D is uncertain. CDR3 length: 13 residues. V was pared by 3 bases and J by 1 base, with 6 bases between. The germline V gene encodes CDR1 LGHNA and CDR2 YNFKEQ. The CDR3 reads CASSQLANTEAFF. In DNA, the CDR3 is TGTGCCAGCAGCCAGTTAGCGAACACTGAAGCTTTCTTT.

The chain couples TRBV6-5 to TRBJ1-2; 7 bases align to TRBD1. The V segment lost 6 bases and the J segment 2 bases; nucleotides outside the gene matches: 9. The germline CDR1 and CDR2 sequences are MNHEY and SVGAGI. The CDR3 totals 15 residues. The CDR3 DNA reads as TGTGCCAGCAGAACCCCCGGGACAGTCAACTATGGCTACACCTTC. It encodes CASRTPGTVNYGYTF.

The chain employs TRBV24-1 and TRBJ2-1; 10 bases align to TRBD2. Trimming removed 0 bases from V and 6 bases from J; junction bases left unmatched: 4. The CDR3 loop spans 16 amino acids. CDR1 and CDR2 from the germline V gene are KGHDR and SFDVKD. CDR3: CATSDLGTSAVNEQFF. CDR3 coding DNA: TGTGCCACCAGTGATTTGGGGACTAGCGCTGTCAATGAGCAGTTCTTC.

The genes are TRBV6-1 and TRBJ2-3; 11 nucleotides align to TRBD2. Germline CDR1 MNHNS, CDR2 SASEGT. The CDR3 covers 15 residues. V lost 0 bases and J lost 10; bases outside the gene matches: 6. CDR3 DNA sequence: TGTGCCAGCAGTGAAGCCGGTACTAGCGGGGGTGCGCAGTATTTT. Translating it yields CASSEAGTSGGAQYF.

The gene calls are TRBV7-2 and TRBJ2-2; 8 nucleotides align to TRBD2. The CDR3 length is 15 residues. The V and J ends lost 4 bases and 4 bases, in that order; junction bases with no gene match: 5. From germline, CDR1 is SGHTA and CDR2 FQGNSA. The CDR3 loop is CASSWGLVGTGELFF. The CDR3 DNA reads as TGTGCCAGCAGCTGGGGACTAGTAGGCACCGGGGAGCTGTTTTTT.

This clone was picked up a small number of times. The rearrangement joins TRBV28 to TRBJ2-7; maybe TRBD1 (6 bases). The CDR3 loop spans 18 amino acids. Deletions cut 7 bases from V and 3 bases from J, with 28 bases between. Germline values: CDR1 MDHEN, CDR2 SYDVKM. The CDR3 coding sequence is TGTGCCAGCACCGGGCCGGACAGCACCCTTGGGCATAGCTACGAGCAGTACTTC. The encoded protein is CASTGPDSTLGHSYEQYF.

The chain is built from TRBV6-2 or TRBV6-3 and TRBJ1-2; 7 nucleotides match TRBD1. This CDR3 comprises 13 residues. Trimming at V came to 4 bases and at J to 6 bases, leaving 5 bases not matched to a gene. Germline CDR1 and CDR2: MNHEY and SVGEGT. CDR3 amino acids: CASSWVTGNGYTF. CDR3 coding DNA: TGTGCCAGCAGTTGGGTGACAGGGAATGGCTACACCTTC.

The CDR3 loop reads CASSMGGKDYYGYTF. In DNA form, the CDR3 reads TGTGCCAGTAGTATGGGGGGTAAGGACTACTATGGCTACACCTTC. The chain combines TRBV19 with TRBJ1-2; TRBD1 might be the D (5 bases). The germline CDR1 and CDR2 sequences are LNHDA and SQIVND (reference sequence). CDR3 length equals 15 residues. With 3 bases removed from V and 3 bases from J, the gap between germline ends came to 14 bases.

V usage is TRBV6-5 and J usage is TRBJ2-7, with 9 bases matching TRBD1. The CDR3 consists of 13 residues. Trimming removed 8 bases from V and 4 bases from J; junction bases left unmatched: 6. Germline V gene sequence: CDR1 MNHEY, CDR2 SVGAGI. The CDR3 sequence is CASGGTGRYEQYF. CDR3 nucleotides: TGTGCCAGCGGAGGGACAGGGAGATACGAGCAGTACTTC.

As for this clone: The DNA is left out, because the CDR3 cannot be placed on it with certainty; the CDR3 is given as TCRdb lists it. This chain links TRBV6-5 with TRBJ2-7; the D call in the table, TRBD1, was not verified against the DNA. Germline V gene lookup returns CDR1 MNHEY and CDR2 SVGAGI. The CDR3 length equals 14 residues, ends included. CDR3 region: CASILDRDSYEQYF.